This TCR beta chain derives from a study of technical replicates of blood from a few donors. Deletions cut 6 bases from V and 2 bases from J, with 8 bases between. CDR3 size: 14 residues. Germline CDR1 SGHVS, CDR2 FNYEAQ. The repertoire was sequenced with immunoSEQ multiplex PCR; TCRdb's copy has only in-frame clones and lacks some. The sample records some 57,000 clones, roughly 86% being singletons. This TCR derives from a human donor in good health. Some clones in this sample may be carry-over from other donors' samples. The sequenced sample consisted of PBMCs. This chain links TRBV7-6 with TRBJ2-6, with a weak D call TRBD1 (6 bases). The CDR3 protein is CASSNRAGANVLTF. The CDR3 DNA is TGTGCCAGCAGTAACAGGGCTGGGGCCAACGTCCTGACTTTC.